One and the same sample provided the 11 T cell receptor beta chains below, sequenced in a study of neurological immune-mediated disorders. Each CDR3 protein gets one entry after TCRdb re-called the 5' RACE reads with MiXCR. This table holds roughly 4,000 distinct CDR3 sequences, 32% found once. The sample taken for sequencing was CD8+ T cells from blood. The source of these receptors is a man aged 45-65 years with HTLV-1-associated myelopathy (HAM/TSP).

This clonotype was seen repeatedly, ten times or more. This chain uses TRBV4-2 with TRBJ2-1; TRBD2 might be the D (7 bases). The CDR3 totals 16 residues. The V end was cut by 0 bases, the J end by 3 bases, with 12 bases between. Germline lookup yields CDR1 LGHNA and CDR2 YNFKEQ. The CDR3 DNA reads TGTGCCAGCAGCCAAGAGGAGGGAGGGGGCTACAATGAGCAGTTCTTC. Translation gives CASSQEEGGGYNEQFF.

The chain carries TRBV7-9 and TRBJ2-7; 10 bases agree with TRBD1. Germline values: CDR1 SEHNR, CDR2 FQNEAQ (reference sequence). The CDR3 loop spans 13 amino acids. The CDR3 DNA sequence: TGTGCTACCGTGACCGACAGGGGGCTCGAGCAGTACTTC. Translated, it gives CATVTDRGLEQYF.

This clonotype was seen at least ten times. This rearrangement joins TRBV29-1 to TRBJ2-7, with 7 bases aligning to TRBD1. Germline assignment: CDR1 SQVTM and CDR2 ANQGSEA. V lost 4 bases and J lost 4; bases outside the gene matches: 13. The CDR3 has 15 residues. The CDR3 DNA follows: TGCAGCGTTGTCTGGTTTGGGACAGCCTTATACGAGCAGTACTTC. Its protein is CSVVWFGTALYEQYF.

This CDR3 is CATSPTNSVYEQFF. Written as DNA, the CDR3 is TGTGCCACCAGTCCTACCAACTCGGTCTACGAGCAGTTCTTC. V is TRBV24-1 and J is TRBJ2-1, with no clear D. Germline V gene lookup returns CDR1 KGHDR and CDR2 SFDVKD. Trimming removed 6 bases from V and 10 bases from J, with 18 bases in between. This CDR3 has 14 residues.

The chain couples TRBV5-6 to TRBJ2-1; 10 bases are a match to TRBD1. The germline V gene encodes CDR1 SGHDT and CDR2 YYEEEE. There are 14 residues in the CDR3. V dropped 4 bases and J dropped 9; count of bases not matched to a gene: 7. CDR3 residues: CASSQGTGEFEQFF. The CDR3 DNA reads TGTGCCAGCAGCCAAGGGACAGGGGAGTTTGAGCAGTTCTTC.

Ten or more counts support this clonotype. The J gene is TRBJ2-7, the V gene TRBV7-9; 8 bases are shared with TRBD1. CDR1 and CDR2 (germline): SEHNR, FQNEAQ (reference sequence). This CDR3 is 13 amino acids long. The J segment lost 5 bases and the V segment lost 7 bases, leaving 7 bases of the junction unmatched. The CDR3 DNA follows: TGTGCCAGCATCCAAGACAGGGGCGACGAGCAGTACTTC. It specifies CASIQDRGDEQYF.

This clonotype came up many times. The chain has TRBV7-9 and TRBJ2-7; the match to TRBD1 covers 9 bases. V lost 4 bases and J lost 1; bases outside the gene matches: 8. The CDR3 spans 16 residues. CDR1 SEHNR and CDR2 FQNEAQ come from the germline V gene (reference sequence). CDR3 in amino acids: CASSSTRQGESYEQYF. The CDR3, as DNA: TGTGCCAGCAGCTCCACCCGACAGGGGGAATCCTACGAGCAGTACTTC.

This clonotype turned up a few times. This rearrangement joins TRBV20-1 to TRBJ1-2; D ambiguous. The CDR3 consists of 10 residues. Trimming removed 5 bases at V and 8 bases at J, with 9 bases between. Germline V gene data show CDR1 as DFQATT and CDR2 as SNEGSKA (reference sequence). The DNA for the CDR3 is TGCAGTGCTCTCCGGGTCGGCTACACCTTC. Encoded protein: CSALRVGYTF.

The rearrangement joins TRBV4-2 to TRBJ2-2; D remains ambiguous. Per germline, CDR1 LGHNA and CDR2 YNFKEQ. The CDR3 runs 15 residues. V gave up 0 bases and J gave up 4 bases, with 9 bases separating them. This CDR3 reads CASSQDVGGTGELFF. The CDR3 DNA sequence: TGTGCCAGCAGCCAAGACGTCGGCGGCACCGGGGAGCTGTTTTTT.

V gene TRBV9 combines with J gene TRBJ2-7; TRBD2 is a possible D gene (5 bases). The CDR3 is made up of 15 amino acids. V gave up 2 bases and J gave up 2 bases, with 14 bases separating them. The germline V gene encodes CDR1 SGDLS and CDR2 YYNGEE. CDR3 bases: TGTGCCAGCAGCGTTGCCCCCACGCGGGCCTACGAGCAGTACTTC. This translates into CASSVAPTRAYEQYF.

This clonotype was counted at least ten times. The CDR3: CASSLGGAPGANVLTF. The CDR3 DNA reads TGTGCCAGCAGTTTAGGGGGGGCACCTGGGGCCAACGTCCTGACTTTC. This sequence joins TRBV12-3 or TRBV12-4 and TRBJ2-6, with D perhaps given as TRBD1 or TRBD2 (6 bases each). The ends were cut back, 1 base at V and 2 bases at J, with 9 bases in the middle. The CDR3 totals 16 residues.